This T cell receptor (beta chain) was recovered during a study of cytotoxic CD8 clonotypes in ibrutinib-treated CLL. Study-wide background: Across the patients, under 12 were relapsed/refractory, over 14 treatment-naive and 17 to 18 IGHV unmutated. Mean productive templates were about 260,000; mean productive rearrangements were fewer than 95,000.

Using immunoSEQ multiplex PCR, the repertoire was profiled, and TCRdb retains in-frame clones only, with some absent. The repertoire includes roughly 28,000 clones, approximately 85% of them detected once, and over 6.5% sits in the top ten. The V end lost 0 bases, the J end lost 4 bases, and 8 bases lay between the germline ends. The germline CDR1 and CDR2 sequences are MNHEY and SVGAGI. The CDR3 is 14 residues long. The TCR sequence derives from a human donor with chronic lymphocytic leukemia. Material: PBMCs, obtained after 24 months of ibrutinib treatment. V and J are TRBV6-5 and TRBJ2-3; no firm D call. CDR3 DNA sequence: TGTGCCAGCAGTTACTCGACATATTCAGATACGCAGTATTTT. Its protein product is CASSYSTYSDTQYF.